Listed here is a single TCR beta chain. The target antigen is unknown. This entry belongs to a study of blood T cells in healthy people across ages. Study observations and caveats: Possibly, changes in expanded clonotypes were confounded because donor CMV status was unknown.

Sample-barcoded 5' priming and a J-beta primer mix drove a second PCR of roughly 7 to 11 cycles. Using its own MiXCR run on the 5' RACE reads, TCRdb lists one record per CDR3 protein. The profile shows 600,000 to 800,000 distinct CDR3 sequences, under 25% of them singletons. After removal of 0 bases from V and 5 bases from J, the junction contained 2 bases not matched to a gene. Germline CDR1 SGDLS, CDR2 YYNGEE. The CDR3 loop spans 15 amino acids. This clonotype was obtained from a man between 65 and 85 years old in good health. The material sequenced was blood. The rearrangement links TRBV9 to TRBJ2-1, with 10 bases aligning to TRBD2. CDR3 coding DNA: TGTGCCAGCAGCGTAGAGACTAGCGGGCACAATGAGCAGTTCTTC. Translation: CASSVETSGHNEQFF.